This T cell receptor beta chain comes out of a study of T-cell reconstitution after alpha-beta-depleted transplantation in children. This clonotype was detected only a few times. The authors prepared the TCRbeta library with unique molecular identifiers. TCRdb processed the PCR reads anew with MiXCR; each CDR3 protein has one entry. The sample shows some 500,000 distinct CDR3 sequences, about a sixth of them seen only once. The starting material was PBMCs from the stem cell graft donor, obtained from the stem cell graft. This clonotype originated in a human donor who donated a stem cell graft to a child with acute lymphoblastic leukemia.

The DNA for the CDR3 is TGTGCCAGCAGCCAAGTGTCTCTAGCGGGCAACAATGAGCAGTTCTTC. It encodes CASSQVSLAGNNEQFF. This chain uses TRBV3-1 with TRBJ2-1; TRBD2 aligns across 8 bases. The ends lost 1 base at V and 5 bases at J; junction bases unmatched: 7. The V gene's germline CDR1 is LGHDT and CDR2 YNNKEL (reference sequence). The CDR3 loop spans 16 amino acids.